This is a list of T cell receptor beta chains from one sample in a study of Graves' ophthalmopathy and Graves' hyperthyroidism. Each CDR3 protein gets one entry after TCRdb re-called the multiplex PCR reads with MiXCR. This sample has more than 1,000,000 distinct CDR3 sequences; 35% to 40% occur once, and the top ten carry over 8.5%. The sequencing sample was made of peripheral blood or thyroid tissue (not recorded which). These receptors all stem from an adult man with Graves' hyperthyroidism. Both conserved end residues are part of each CDR3. Fields, in order: clone size, V gene, CDR3 protein. Only some rows state a clone size, as once, few, many or a class for expanded clones.

abundance: NA
v_gene: TRBV14
CDR3aa: CASATISGRFPYEQYF

abundance: many
v_gene: TRBV20-1
CDR3aa: CSARVARGHQETQYF

abundance: NA
v_gene: TRBV6-6
CDR3aa: CASSEGVFSYNSPLHF

abundance: many
v_gene: TRBV4-1
CDR3aa: CASSHIETANVLTF

abundance: NA
v_gene: TRBV11-2
CDR3aa: CASSLGVRVFSGNTIYF

abundance: few
v_gene: TRBV12-3/TRBV12-4
CDR3aa: CASSLSGGGAYEQYF

abundance: many
v_gene: TRBV25-1
CDR3aa: CASSRGLAGGGETQYF

abundance: NA
v_gene: TRBV11-1
CDR3aa: CASSLKGQGVNTEAFF

abundance: NA
v_gene: TRBV20-1
CDR3aa: CSARLAGAYNSPLHF

abundance: NA
v_gene: TRBV7-2
CDR3aa: CASSVGTEREQFF

abundance: NA
v_gene: TRBV12-3/TRBV12-4
CDR3aa: CASTYAPTGDQPQHF

abundance: NA
v_gene: TRBV19
CDR3aa: CASSRDGGVFITEAFF

abundance: NA
v_gene: TRBV12-3/TRBV12-4
CDR3aa: CAGSSPSGGANVLTF

abundance: NA
v_gene: TRBV5-1
CDR3aa: CASSLELRMGSYEQYF

abundance: NA
v_gene: TRBV20-1
CDR3aa: CGARGATASNTIYF

abundance: many
v_gene: TRBV29-1
CDR3aa: CSAKGQLNTEAFF

abundance: NA
v_gene: TRBV4-1
CDR3aa: CTSSHPIYRRTGELFF

abundance: NA
v_gene: TRBV7-2
CDR3aa: CASSLQGGGLSTEAFF

abundance: NA
v_gene: TRBV7-9
CDR3aa: CASSLSSGREYTGELFF

abundance: NA
v_gene: TRBV5-1
CDR3aa: CASSFRDSTEASF

abundance: NA
v_gene: TRBV4-2
CDR3aa: CASSQARTIRTGELFF

abundance: once
v_gene: TRBV7-9
CDR3aa: CASAGTGGPDSPLHF

abundance: NA
v_gene: TRBV7-2
CDR3aa: CASSIAPGQALGGYTF

abundance: NA
v_gene: TRBV2
CDR3aa: CASTLRTGTQYF

abundance: many
v_gene: TRBV7-8
CDR3aa: CASSGNPGTSYEQYF

abundance: many
v_gene: TRBV7-8
CDR3aa: CASSRGTYDEQYF

abundance: few
v_gene: TRBV6-5
CDR3aa: CASSPGTGGGPQHF